Following are 9 T cell receptor beta chains from one sample sequenced in a study of T-cell reconstitution after alpha-beta-depleted transplantation in children. Library preparation (for TCRbeta) was performed with unique molecular identifiers. Each CDR3 protein is one row after TCRdb ran MiXCR on the PCR reads. The data hold 150,000 to 250,000 distinct CDR3 sequences, with roughly 14% observed a single time. This specimen consisted of PBMCs from the stem cell graft donor, obtained from the stem cell graft. The receptors stem from a human donor who donated a stem cell graft to a child with acute lymphoblastic leukemia.

This clonotype was seen at least ten times. The rearrangement links TRBV7-9 to TRBJ2-5, with D possibly TRBD2 on 5 matching bases. The germline CDR1 and CDR2 sequences are SEHNR and FQNEAQ (reference sequence). V was pared by 3 bases and J by 4 bases, with 9 bases between. This CDR3 spans 13 amino acids. The CDR3 reads CASSLVGVETQYF. The CDR3 DNA reads TGTGCCAGCAGCTTGGTGGGAGTAGAGACCCAGTACTTC.

Ten or more counts support this clonotype. This chain uses TRBV10-3 with TRBJ1-2; D unclear. V lost 4 bases to trimming and J lost 0 bases, with 12 bases between them. Germline CDR1 reads ENHRY; CDR2 reads SYGVKD. The CDR3 length is 15 residues. CDR3 sequence (DNA): TGTGCCATCAGTGGGCTCGGAGGACCTAACTATGGCTACACCTTC. Amino acid sequence: CAISGLGGPNYGYTF.

This clonotype was observed at least ten times. This rearrangement joins TRBV29-1 to TRBJ1-1; tentatively, D is TRBD1 (6 bases). This CDR3 has 15 residues. Trimming pared 6 bases from V and 5 bases from J, leaving 22 bases between. Per the germline V gene, CDR1 is SQVTM and CDR2 is ANQGSEA. CDR3: CSVSTPMGARTEAFF. The CDR3 nucleotides are TGCAGCGTCTCTACACCCATGGGGGCGCGGACTGAAGCTTTCTTT. Supplemented by reference TRBV29-1 and TRBJ1-1, the full variable domain reads SAVISQKPSRDICQRGTSLTIQCQVDSQVTMMFWYRQQPGQSLTLIATANQGSEATYESGFVIDKFPISRPNLTFSTLTVSNMSPEDSSIYLCSVSTPMGARTEAFFGQGTRLTVV.

There are many counts of this clonotype. The chain links TRBV7-8 to TRBJ2-2; D remains ambiguous. The CDR3 spans 14 residues. Trimming removed 1 base at V and 4 bases at J, with 7 bases between. Germline V gene data show CDR1 as SGHVS and CDR2 as FQNEAQ. CDR3 protein: CASSLGAGTGELFF. CDR3 DNA sequence: TGTGCCAGCAGCTTAGGGGCAGGCACCGGGGAGCTGTTTTTT.

The sample holds many counts of this clonotype. This chain connects TRBV12-3 or TRBV12-4 to TRBJ1-6, with TRBD1 matching 7 bases. The junction had 7 bases not matched to a gene; V was cut back by 4 bases and J by 10 bases. CDR3 length: 14 amino acids. CDR3 nucleotide sequence: TGTGCCAGCAGTTCCCCGACAGGGCGCTCACCCCTCCACTTT. Amino acids: CASSSPTGRSPLHF.

The sample holds many counts of this clonotype. The CDR3 sequence: CSARGFSLANDLRTDTQYF. DNA for the CDR3: TGCAGTGCTAGAGGGTTTTCATTGGCCAACGACCTTCGCACAGATACGCAGTATTTT. The chain uses TRBV20-1 and TRBJ2-3, with unresolved D. Trimming took off 1 base at V and 1 base at J, with 24 bases between the two ends. This CDR3 comprises 19 residues. CDR1 and CDR2 from the germline V gene are DFQATT and SNEGSKA (reference sequence).

This clonotype appeared many times. The V gene is TRBV5-1, the J gene TRBJ1-2; TRBD1 might be the D (5 bases). V was cut by 1 base and J by 8 bases, with 12 bases left in between. This CDR3 is 13 amino acids long. The germline gives CDR1 SGHRS, CDR2 YFSETQ. For the CDR3, the DNA is TGCGCCAGCAGCTTGCAGGGTGCGGGAGGCTACACCTTC. Protein sequence: CASSLQGAGGYTF.

This clonotype appeared many times. The chain couples TRBV4-1 to TRBJ1-2, with 8 bases matching TRBD1. Germline trimming cut 4 bases from V and 1 base from J; bases unmatched to any gene: 20. The CDR3 totals 20 residues. CDR1 is MGHRA and CDR2 is YSYEKL in the germline V gene. The CDR3 DNA follows: TGCGCCAGCAGCCCTAGAAGTGGGACGACAGGGGACCTCATTAACTATGGCTACACCTTC. Protein sequence: CASSPRSGTTGDLINYGYTF.

This clonotype has at least ten counts. This sequence joins TRBV5-1 and TRBJ2-1; perhaps TRBD2 as D (5 bases). This CDR3 has 15 amino acids. V lost 2 bases and J 5 bases, leaving 14 bases between the germline ends. Per germline, CDR1 SGHRS and CDR2 YFSETQ. Here the CDR3 DNA reads TGCGCCAGCAGCTTACGGACTCAACCAAACAATGAGCAGTTCTTC. Translating it yields CASSLRTQPNNEQFF.